These 25 T cell receptor beta chains came from one sample sequenced in a study of T cells in tuberculosis. The table came from immunoSEQ multiplex PCR; TCRdb's copy has only in-frame clones and leaves some out. This sample has around 30,000 clones, with roughly 93% found just once. Indicated time point: new active TB diagnosis, blood taken before or within 7 days of starting treatment. The sample consisted of PBMCs, taken at tuberculosis diagnosis. The receptors here all came from an adult with tuberculosis.

This rearrangement joins TRBV5-1 to TRBJ2-7, with 10 nucleotides matching TRBD1. Germline trimming cut 1 base from V and 6 bases from J; bases unmatched to any gene: 7. Germline V gene sequence: CDR1 SGHRS, CDR2 YFSETQ. The CDR3 extends over 15 amino acids. In DNA form, the CDR3 reads TGCGCCAGCAGCTTGACCGGGACAGGGGCCGGCGAGCAGTACTTC. This translates into CASSLTGTGAGEQYF.

The chain recombines TRBV7-9 with TRBJ2-7; TRBD2 matches at 7 bases. Germline V lookup: CDR1 SEHNR, CDR2 FQNEAQ (reference sequence). The CDR3 covers 12 residues. The junction had 6 bases not matched to a gene; V was cut back by 9 bases and J by 4 bases. CDR3 amino acids: CASGRVIYEQYF. In DNA, the CDR3 is TGTGCCAGTGGGAGGGTGATTTACGAGCAGTACTTC.

The J gene is TRBJ2-7, the V gene TRBV14; D may be TRBD2 (5 bases). V shed 1 base and J shed 2 bases, with 9 bases lying between them. CDR3 length: 14 residues. The germline gives CDR1 SGHDN, CDR2 FVKESK. CDR3 nucleotide sequence: TGTGCCAGCAGCCAAGGAGGGATACCCTACGAGCAGTACTTC. Its translation is CASSQGGIPYEQYF.

The rearrangement uses TRBV2 and TRBJ2-7; 7 bases map to TRBD1. Trimming took 5 bases from V and 5 from J; bases not matched to a gene: 15. The CDR3 is 16 residues long. Per germline, CDR1 SNHLY and CDR2 FYNNEI. CDR3 in amino acids: CASSSNDRAFRDEQYF. CDR3 DNA sequence: TGTGCCAGCAGTTCTAATGACAGGGCATTTAGGGACGAGCAGTACTTC.

This chain joins TRBV5-1 and TRBJ2-2; 10 bases match TRBD1. The CDR3 spans 16 residues. CDR1 is SGHRS and CDR2 is YFSETQ in the germline V gene. Germline trimming cut 4 bases from V and 3 bases from J; bases unmatched to any gene: 6. CDR3 coding DNA: TGCGCCAGCAGCCGAACCGGGACAGGGGACACCGGGGAGCTGTTTTTT. As protein: CASSRTGTGDTGELFF. Full variable domain (rest looked up from reference TRBV5-1 and TRBJ2-2): KAGVTQTPRYLIKTRGQQVTLSCSPISGHRSVSWYQQTPGQGLQFLFEYFSETQRNKGNFPGRFSGRQFSNSRSEMNVSTLELGDSALYLCASSRTGTGDTGELFFGEGSRLTVL.

This rearrangement joins TRBV6-5 to TRBJ2-7; no definite D call. Germline V CDR1 and CDR2: MNHEY, SVGAGI. There are 14 residues in the CDR3. Trimming removed 2 bases from V and 4 bases from J, with 12 bases in between. In DNA, the CDR3 is TGTGCCAGCAGTTACACCGGTCCGAGGTACGAGCAGTACTTC. Its protein product is CASSYTGPRYEQYF.

The V gene is TRBV4-1, the J gene TRBJ2-3, with 13 bases lining up with TRBD2. CDR3 length: 18 residues. Germline V lookup: CDR1 MGHRA, CDR2 YSYEKL. V shed 4 bases, J shed 3 bases, and the junction held 10 bases outside the gene matches. The CDR3 nucleotides are TGCGCCAGCAGCCCACCTCGGACTAGCGGGAGTGGGACAGATACGCAGTATTTT. Its protein is CASSPPRTSGSGTDTQYF.

The gene calls are TRBV28 and TRBJ2-3, with TRBD1 matching 9 bases. The CDR3 has 16 residues. CDR1 is MDHEN, CDR2 SYDVKM, per germline. V shed 0 bases and J 2 bases; nucleotides not matched to a gene: 3. The CDR3 nucleotides read TGTGCCAGCAGTTTATGGACAGGGGGTTCCACAGATACGCAGTATTTT. Translation: CASSLWTGGSTDTQYF.

This chain links TRBV5-1 with TRBJ2-3; TRBD2 is a possible D gene (6 bases). The length of the CDR3 is 16 residues. The ends were cut back, 1 base at V and 1 base at J, with 13 bases in the middle. Germline loops: CDR1 SGHRS, CDR2 YFSETQ. The CDR3 DNA reads TGCGCCAGCAGCTTGAATTGGGGGGAACGCACAGATACGCAGTATTTT. Amino acid sequence: CASSLNWGERTDTQYF.

The chain recombines TRBV2 with TRBJ2-7; the D is unclear. Trimming pared 7 bases from V and 4 bases from J, leaving 11 bases between. Germline V lookup: CDR1 SNHLY, CDR2 FYNNEI. CDR3 size: 12 residues. CDR3: CASNTAPYEQYF. The CDR3, as DNA: TGTGCCAGCAATACAGCTCCATACGAGCAGTACTTC. The full variable domain, its missing parts supplied by reference TRBV2 and TRBJ2-7, is EPEVTQTPSHQVTQMGQEVILRCVPISNHLYFYWYRQILGQKVEFLVSFYNNEISEKSEIFDDQFSVERPDGSNFTLKIRSTKLEDSAMYFCASNTAPYEQYFGPGTRLTVT.

The J gene is TRBJ2-1, the V gene TRBV30, with TRBD2 as a possible D gene (6 bases). There are 17 residues in the CDR3. The germline V and J ends were trimmed by 0 bases and 8 bases, with 23 bases remaining between them. Germline V gene sequence: CDR1 GTSNPN, CDR2 SVGIG (reference sequence). The DNA for the CDR3 is TGTGCCTGGAGTGTACGCCTCGGGACTCTGGCTATGGATGAGCAGTTCTTC. It encodes CAWSVRLGTLAMDEQFF.

The rearrangement joins TRBV2 to TRBJ2-2; TRBD2 matches at 11 bases. Germline trimming cut 4 bases from V and 1 base from J; bases unmatched to any gene: 5. Germline V gives CDR1 SNHLY, CDR2 FYNNEI. This CDR3 has 17 residues. CDR3 sequence reads: CASSVPSGGRNTGELFF. DNA of the CDR3: TGTGCCAGCAGTGTTCCTAGCGGGGGGCGGAACACCGGGGAGCTGTTTTTT.

V and J are TRBV18 and TRBJ1-2, with D tentatively TRBD1 (6 bases). The germline V and J ends were trimmed by 0 bases and 4 bases, with 18 bases remaining between them. Germline V gives CDR1 KGHSH, CDR2 LQKENI. The CDR3 length is 17 residues. The CDR3 DNA sequence: TGTGCCAGCTCACCACCCCCTCAGGGGCCCTCCACCTATGGCTACACCTTC. Translation gives CASSPPPQGPSTYGYTF.

This chain's CDR3 is CSVEDLSNEQFF. CDR3 nucleotides: TGCAGCGTTGAAGATTTGAGCAATGAGCAGTTCTTC. The V gene is TRBV29-1, the J gene TRBJ2-1; D remains unclear. Germline loops: CDR1 SQVTM, CDR2 ANQGSEA. Trimming took off 0 bases at V and 6 bases at J, with 6 bases between the two ends. CDR3 length equals 12 residues.

This sequence joins TRBV7-2 and TRBJ2-1, with 8 nucleotides matching TRBD2. Germline CDR1 and CDR2: SGHTA and FQGNSA. The CDR3 is 17 residues long. The V segment lost 5 bases and the J segment 8 bases; nucleotides outside the gene matches: 17. DNA of the CDR3: TGTGCCAGCAGCGCGCCGGGACTAGGGGGGATGGTGGATGAGCAGTTCTTC. This codes for CASSAPGLGGMVDEQFF.

The chain has TRBV18 and TRBJ2-1; 11 bases are a match to TRBD2. The CDR3 runs to 15 residues. Germline lookup yields CDR1 KGHSH and CDR2 LQKENI. V shed 6 bases, J shed 6 bases, and the junction held 7 bases outside the gene matches. CDR3 amino acids: CASSLAGGRSNEQFF. DNA of the CDR3: TGTGCCAGCTCCCTAGCGGGGGGCCGAAGCAATGAGCAGTTCTTC. The variable domain in full, completed from reference TRBV18 and TRBJ2-1, reads NAGVMQNPRHLVRRRGQEARLRCSPMKGHSHVYWYRQLPEEGLKFMVYLQKENIIDESGMPKERFSAEFPKEGPSILRIQQVVRGDSAAYFCASSLAGGRSNEQFFGPGTRLTVL.

The rearrangement joins TRBV7-8 to TRBJ2-7, with a weak D call TRBD2 (6 bases). This CDR3 contains 15 residues. V lost 4 bases and J 0 bases, leaving 13 bases between the germline ends. Germline CDR1 and CDR2: SGHVS and FQNEAQ. CDR3 DNA sequence: TGTGCCAGCAGCTCCCGGGACTGGAGCTCCTACGAGCAGTACTTC. It is translated as CASSSRDWSSYEQYF. The complete variable domain, with remaining parts taken from reference TRBV7-8 and TRBJ2-7, reads GAGVSQSPRYKVAKRGQDVALRCDPISGHVSLFWYQQALGQGPEFLTYFQNEAQLDKSGLPSDRFFAERPEGSVSTLKIQRTQQEDSAVYLCASSSRDWSSYEQYFGPGTRLTVT.

The rearrangement joins TRBV30 to TRBJ2-2; TRBD2 is a possible D gene (6 bases). This CDR3 comprises 15 residues. Trimming stripped 7 bases from V and 3 bases from J, with 18 bases between. Germline values: CDR1 GTSNPN, CDR2 SVGIG (reference sequence). The CDR3 spells CASVLEGRDTGELFF. The DNA of the CDR3 is TGTGCCTCGGTCCTGGAGGGCCGCGACACCGGGGAGCTGTTTTTT.

This clone was seen just once. The V call is TRBV27, the J call TRBJ2-3, with 9 positions matching TRBD2. The V and J ends lost 3 bases and 4 bases, in that order; junction bases with no gene match: 2. The CDR3 is made up of 14 amino acids. Germline V CDR1 and CDR2: MNHEY, SMNVEV (reference sequence). The CDR3: CASSFAGGPDTQYF. DNA for the CDR3: TGTGCCAGCAGTTTCGCGGGGGGGCCAGATACGCAGTATTTT.

The chain links TRBV6-6 to TRBJ2-2; maybe TRBD2 (5 bases). The V gene lost 2 bases and the J gene lost 10 bases, with 11 bases spanning the gap. Germline assignment: CDR1 MNHNY and CDR2 SVGAGI (reference sequence). The CDR3 length is 13 residues. This CDR3 reads CASSYRDSVELFF. The DNA of the CDR3 is TGTGCCAGCAGTTACCGGGATTCCGTGGAGCTGTTTTTT.

V gene TRBV27 combines with J gene TRBJ1-2; TRBD1 agrees at 7 bases. The trim removed 5 bases at V and 3 bases at J, leaving 9 bases unmatched. This CDR3 has 15 amino acids. Germline V gene lookup returns CDR1 MNHEY and CDR2 SMNVEV (reference sequence). CDR3 residues: CASSPYRGHDYGYTF. CDR3 DNA: TGTGCCAGCAGTCCATACAGGGGTCATGACTATGGCTACACCTTC.

The chain joins TRBV4-1 to TRBJ1-2, with D tentatively TRBD1 (6 bases). Germline V CDR1 and CDR2: MGHRA, YSYEKL. The CDR3 totals 15 residues. Trimming cost V 1 base and J 2 bases, with 11 bases left between them. The CDR3 DNA sequence: TGCGCCAGCAGCCAAGGCCCAGGGGTAAACTATGGCTACACCTTC. It specifies CASSQGPGVNYGYTF.

As regards this clone: The sample holds other DNA sequences that translate to the same CDR3. The chain recombines TRBV19 with TRBJ2-7; TRBD2 matches at 8 bases. The CDR3 is made up of 15 amino acids. V gave up 5 bases and J gave up 4 bases; unmatched junction bases: 10. Per the germline V gene, CDR1 is LNHDA and CDR2 is SQIVND (reference sequence). The CDR3 DNA reads as TGTGCCAGTAGTGCAGTGGCGGGGGGAACTTACGAGCAGTACTTC. This codes for CASSAVAGGTYEQYF.

The V gene is TRBV27, the J gene TRBJ2-7; 9 bases fit TRBD1. Germline V gives CDR1 MNHEY, CDR2 SMNVEV (reference sequence). V shed 8 bases and J 3 bases; nucleotides not matched to a gene: 11. The CDR3 covers 15 residues. The DNA for the CDR3 is TGTGCCAGCTTGGGGGGGACAGGGACCATCTACGAGCAGTACTTC. Protein sequence: CASLGGTGTIYEQYF.

V usage is TRBV7-2 and J usage is TRBJ2-1, with 11 bases lining up with TRBD1. After removal of 1 base from V and 6 bases from J, the junction contained 5 bases not matched to a gene. Per germline, CDR1 SGHTA and CDR2 FQGNSA. The CDR3 runs to 16 residues. The chain's CDR3 is CASSLETGTGGNEQFF. Here the CDR3 DNA reads TGTGCCAGCAGCTTAGAGACGGGGACAGGGGGCAATGAGCAGTTCTTC.